This T cell receptor (beta chain) was found in a study of control samples from healthy donors and cancer patients. Profiled with immunoSEQ multiplex PCR; TCRdb holds only in-frame clones, not every one. The sample gives around 180,000 clones, approximately 86% of which show up once; around 5.1% is in the top ten. The CDR3 length is 15 residues. The J segment lost 3 bases and the V segment lost 3 bases, leaving 3 bases of the junction unmatched. Germline CDR1 and CDR2: SEHNR and FQNEAQ (reference sequence). This TCR was sampled from a woman under 40 in good health. The source material was blood. The chain combines TRBV7-9 with TRBJ2-2; TRBD1 agrees at 8 bases. Written as DNA, the CDR3 is TGTGCCAGCAGCTTCCCGGGACAGGACACCGGGGAGCTGTTTTTT. Protein product: CASSFPGQDTGELFF. The variable domain in full, completed from reference TRBV7-9 and TRBJ2-2, reads DTGVSQNPRHKITKRGQNVTFRCDPISEHNRLYWYRQTLGQGPEFLTYFQNEAQLEKSRLLSDRFSAERPKGSFSTLEIQRTEQGDSAMYLCASSFPGQDTGELFFGEGSRLTVL.